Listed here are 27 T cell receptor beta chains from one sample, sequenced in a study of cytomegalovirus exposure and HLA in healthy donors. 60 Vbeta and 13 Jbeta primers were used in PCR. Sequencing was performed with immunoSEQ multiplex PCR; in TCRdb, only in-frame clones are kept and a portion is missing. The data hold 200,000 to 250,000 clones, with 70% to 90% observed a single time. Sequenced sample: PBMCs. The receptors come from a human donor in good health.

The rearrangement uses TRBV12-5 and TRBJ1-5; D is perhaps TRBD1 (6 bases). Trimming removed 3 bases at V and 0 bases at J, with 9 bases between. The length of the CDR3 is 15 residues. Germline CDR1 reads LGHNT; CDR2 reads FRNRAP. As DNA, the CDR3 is TGTGCTAGTGGTTTAACCAGGGGTAGCAATCAGCCCCAGCATTTT. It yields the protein CASGLTRGSNQPQHF.

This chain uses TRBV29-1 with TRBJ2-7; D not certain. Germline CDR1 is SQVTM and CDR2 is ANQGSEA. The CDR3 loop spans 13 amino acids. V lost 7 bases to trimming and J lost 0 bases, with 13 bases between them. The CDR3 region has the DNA TGCAGCGCAATAACACGCCCCTCCTACGAGCAGTACTTC. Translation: CSAITRPSYEQYF.

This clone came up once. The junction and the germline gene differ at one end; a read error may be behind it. The CDR3 DNA sequence: TGTGCCCGGAGGTCGGGGATCAATGAGCAGTTCTTC. The encoded protein is CARRSGINEQFF. The J gene is TRBJ2-1, the V gene TRBV30; D possibly corresponds to TRBD2 (5 bases). CDR1 and CDR2 from the germline V gene are GTSNPN and SVGIG (reference sequence). This CDR3 region has 12 residues.

CDR3 sequence: CASSLNTYEQYF. The CDR3 DNA sequence: TGTGCCAGCAGCCTGAACACCTACGAGCAGTACTTC. The chain is built from TRBV28 and TRBJ2-7; D remains unclear. This CDR3 region has 12 residues. Trimming removed 6 bases at V and 2 bases at J, with 8 bases between. Germline assignment: CDR1 MDHEN and CDR2 SYDVKM.

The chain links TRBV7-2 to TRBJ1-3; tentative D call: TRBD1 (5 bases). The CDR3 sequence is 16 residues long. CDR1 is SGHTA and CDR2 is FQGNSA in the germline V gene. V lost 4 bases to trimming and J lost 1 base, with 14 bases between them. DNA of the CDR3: TGTGCCAGCAGCTCTGTTCCAACAGGATCTGGAAACACCATATATTTT. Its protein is CASSSVPTGSGNTIYF.

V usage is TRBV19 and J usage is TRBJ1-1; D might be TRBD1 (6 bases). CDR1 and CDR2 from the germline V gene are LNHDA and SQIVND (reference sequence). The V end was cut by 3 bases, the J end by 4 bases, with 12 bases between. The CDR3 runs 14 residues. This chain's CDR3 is CASSIEQGRTEAFF. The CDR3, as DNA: TGTGCCAGTAGTATCGAACAGGGACGCACTGAAGCTTTCTTT.

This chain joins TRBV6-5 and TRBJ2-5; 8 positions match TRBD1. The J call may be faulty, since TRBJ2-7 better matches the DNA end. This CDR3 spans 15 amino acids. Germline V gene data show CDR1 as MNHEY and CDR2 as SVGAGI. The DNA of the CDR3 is TGTGCCAGCAGTTACTCAGGACAGGGAAGATACGAGCAGTACTTC. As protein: CASSYSGQGRYEQYF.

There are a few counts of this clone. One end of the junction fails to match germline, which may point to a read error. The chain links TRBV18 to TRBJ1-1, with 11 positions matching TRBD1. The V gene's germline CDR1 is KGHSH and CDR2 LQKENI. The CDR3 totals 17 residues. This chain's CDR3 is CASSPTQIGGQGALGVF. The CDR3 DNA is TGTGCCAGCTCCCCAACACAGATTGGCGGACAGGGGGCATTGGGGGTCTTT.

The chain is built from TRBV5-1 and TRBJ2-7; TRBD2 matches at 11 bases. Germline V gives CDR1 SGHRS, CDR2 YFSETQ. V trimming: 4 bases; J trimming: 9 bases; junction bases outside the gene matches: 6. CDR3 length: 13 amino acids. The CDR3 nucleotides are TGCGCCAGCAGCGTCCTAGCGGGAGGCTTGCAGTACTTC. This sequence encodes CASSVLAGGLQYF.

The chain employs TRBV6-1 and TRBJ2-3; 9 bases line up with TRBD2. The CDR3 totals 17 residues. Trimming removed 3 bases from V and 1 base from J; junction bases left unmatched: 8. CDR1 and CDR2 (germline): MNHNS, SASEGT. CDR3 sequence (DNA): TGTGCCAGCAGTGAGACTAGCGGAGGGATTGGCACAGATACGCAGTATTTT. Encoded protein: CASSETSGGIGTDTQYF.

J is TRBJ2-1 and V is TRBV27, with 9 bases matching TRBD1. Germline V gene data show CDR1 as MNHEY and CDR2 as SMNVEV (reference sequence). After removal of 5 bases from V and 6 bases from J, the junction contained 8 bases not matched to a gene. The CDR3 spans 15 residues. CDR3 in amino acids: CASSPWDRVFNEQFF. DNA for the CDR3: TGTGCCAGCAGTCCGTGGGACAGGGTTTTCAATGAGCAGTTCTTC.

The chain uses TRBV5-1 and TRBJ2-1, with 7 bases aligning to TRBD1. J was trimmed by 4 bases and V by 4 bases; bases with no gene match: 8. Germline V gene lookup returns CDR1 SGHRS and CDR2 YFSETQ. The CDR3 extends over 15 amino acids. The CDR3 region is CASSVQGVSYNEQFF. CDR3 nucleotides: TGCGCCAGCAGCGTCCAGGGGGTATCGTACAATGAGCAGTTCTTC. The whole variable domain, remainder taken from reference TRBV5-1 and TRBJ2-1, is KAGVTQTPRYLIKTRGQQVTLSCSPISGHRSVSWYQQTPGQGLQFLFEYFSETQRNKGNFPGRFSGRQFSNSRSEMNVSTLELGDSALYLCASSVQGVSYNEQFFGPGTRLTVL.

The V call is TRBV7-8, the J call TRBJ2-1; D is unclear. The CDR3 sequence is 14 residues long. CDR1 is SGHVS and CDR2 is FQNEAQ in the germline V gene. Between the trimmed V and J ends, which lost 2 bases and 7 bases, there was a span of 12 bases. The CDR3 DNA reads TGTGCCAGCAGCTTATCTCACAGAGAGAATGAGCAGTTCTTC. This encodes CASSLSHRENEQFF.

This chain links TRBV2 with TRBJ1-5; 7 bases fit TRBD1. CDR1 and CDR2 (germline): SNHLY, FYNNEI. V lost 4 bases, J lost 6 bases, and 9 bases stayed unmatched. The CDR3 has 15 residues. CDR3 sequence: CASSATQAGGQPQHF. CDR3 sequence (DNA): TGTGCCAGCAGTGCGACACAGGCAGGGGGTCAGCCCCAGCATTTT.

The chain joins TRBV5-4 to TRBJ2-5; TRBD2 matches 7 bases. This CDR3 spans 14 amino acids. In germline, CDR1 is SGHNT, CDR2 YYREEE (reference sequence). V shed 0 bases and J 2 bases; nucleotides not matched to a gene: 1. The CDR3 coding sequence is TGTGCCAGCAGCTTGGCGGGAGGACAAGAGACCCAGTACTTC. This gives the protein CASSLAGGQETQYF.

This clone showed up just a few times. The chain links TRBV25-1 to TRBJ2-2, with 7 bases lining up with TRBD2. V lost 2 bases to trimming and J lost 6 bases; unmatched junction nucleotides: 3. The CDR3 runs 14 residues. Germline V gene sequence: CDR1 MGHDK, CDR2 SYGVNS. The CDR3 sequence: CASSEAGVAGELFF. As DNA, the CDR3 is TGTGCCAGCAGTGAAGCGGGAGTGGCCGGGGAGCTGTTTTTT.

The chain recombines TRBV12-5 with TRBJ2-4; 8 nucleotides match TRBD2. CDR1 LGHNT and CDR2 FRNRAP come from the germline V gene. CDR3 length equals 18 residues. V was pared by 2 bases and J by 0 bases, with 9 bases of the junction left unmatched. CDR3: CASGLCSGIVLAKNIQYF. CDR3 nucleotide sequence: TGTGCTAGTGGTTTGTGTAGCGGGATTGTCCTAGCCAAAAACATTCAGTACTTC.

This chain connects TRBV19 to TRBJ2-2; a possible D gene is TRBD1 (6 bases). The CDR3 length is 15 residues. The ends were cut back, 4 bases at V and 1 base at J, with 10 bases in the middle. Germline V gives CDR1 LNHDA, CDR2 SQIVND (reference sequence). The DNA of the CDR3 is TGTGCCAGTAGTAGTAAACAGGGGAACACCGGGGAGCTGTTTTTT. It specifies CASSSKQGNTGELFF.

CDR3 DNA: TGTGCCAGCAGTTTATCGGGACAGTGGAGCATCACCGGGGAGCTGTTTTTT. Residues: CASSLSGQWSITGELFF. J is TRBJ2-2 and V is TRBV28, with 7 bases lining up with TRBD1. This CDR3 spans 17 amino acids. V shed 1 base, J shed 4 bases, and the junction held 9 bases outside the gene matches. Per germline, CDR1 MDHEN and CDR2 SYDVKM.

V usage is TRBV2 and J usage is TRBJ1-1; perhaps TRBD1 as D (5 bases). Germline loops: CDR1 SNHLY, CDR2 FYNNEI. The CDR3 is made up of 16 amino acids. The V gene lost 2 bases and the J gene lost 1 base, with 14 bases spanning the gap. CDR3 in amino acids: CASSEKAGHQNTEAFF. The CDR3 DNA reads TGTGCCAGCAGTGAAAAGGCAGGGCACCAGAACACTGAAGCTTTCTTT.

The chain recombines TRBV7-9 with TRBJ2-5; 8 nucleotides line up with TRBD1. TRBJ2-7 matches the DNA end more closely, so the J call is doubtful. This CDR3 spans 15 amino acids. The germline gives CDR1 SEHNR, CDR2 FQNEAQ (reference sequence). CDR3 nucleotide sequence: TGTGCCAGCAGCTGGGGGGCAGGGGGCTTTGGCGAGCAGTACTTC. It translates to CASSWGAGGFGEQYF.

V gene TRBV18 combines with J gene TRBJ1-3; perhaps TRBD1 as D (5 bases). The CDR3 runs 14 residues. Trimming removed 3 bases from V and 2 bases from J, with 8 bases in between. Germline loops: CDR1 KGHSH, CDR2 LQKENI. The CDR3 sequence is CASSPGGAGNTIYF. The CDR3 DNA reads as TGTGCCAGCTCACCGGGGGGGGCTGGAAACACCATATATTTT.

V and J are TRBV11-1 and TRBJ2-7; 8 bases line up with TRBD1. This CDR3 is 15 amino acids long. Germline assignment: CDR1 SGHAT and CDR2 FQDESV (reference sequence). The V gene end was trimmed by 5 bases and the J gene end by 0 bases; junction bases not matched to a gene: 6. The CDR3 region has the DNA TGTGCCAGCAGCCCGGACAGGGTGTACTCCTACGAGCAGTACTTC. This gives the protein CASSPDRVYSYEQYF.

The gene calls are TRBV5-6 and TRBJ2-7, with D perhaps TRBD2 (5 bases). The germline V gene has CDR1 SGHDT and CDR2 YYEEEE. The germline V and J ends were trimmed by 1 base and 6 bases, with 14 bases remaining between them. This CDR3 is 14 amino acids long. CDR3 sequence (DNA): TGTGCCAGCAGCTTGCGGGTAGGGAGTGGCGAGCAGTACTTC. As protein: CASSLRVGSGEQYF.

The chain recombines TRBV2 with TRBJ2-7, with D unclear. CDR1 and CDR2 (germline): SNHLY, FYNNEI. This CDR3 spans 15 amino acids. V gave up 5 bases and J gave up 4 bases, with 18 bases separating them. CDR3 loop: CASSLNSFPTYEQYF. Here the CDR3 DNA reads TGTGCCAGCAGTCTAAACAGTTTCCCAACATACGAGCAGTACTTC.

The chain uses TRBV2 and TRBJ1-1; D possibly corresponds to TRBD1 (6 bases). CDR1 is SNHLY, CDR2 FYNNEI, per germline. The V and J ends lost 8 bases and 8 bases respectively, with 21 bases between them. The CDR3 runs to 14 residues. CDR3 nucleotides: TGTGCCAGCTCTCGAGGGGGGGCCGCCGCGGAAGCTTTCTTT. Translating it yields CASSRGGAAAEAFF.

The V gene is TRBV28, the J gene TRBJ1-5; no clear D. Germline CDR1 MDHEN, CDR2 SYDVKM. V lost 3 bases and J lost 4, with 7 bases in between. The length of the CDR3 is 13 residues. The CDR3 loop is CASSFSRNQPQHF. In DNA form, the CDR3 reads TGTGCCAGCAGTTTTAGCCGGAATCAGCCCCAGCATTTT.